The entry below gives a single T cell receptor beta chain sequence along with its context. Its target is unknown. This specimen belongs to a study of T cell responses to AZD1222 COVID-19 vaccine. Findings of the study overall: Baseline seropositivity occurred in only six AZD1222 recipients. Samples come after the peak T cell response, not at day 14. Researchers report vaccine-associated CD4 TCRs spanning spike, with dominance at 160-218 and 743-854. The study found Spike-specific TCR breadth and depth rose after two AZD1222 doses.

Some clones are missing from TCRdb's copy, which holds only in-frame ones; the method was immunoSEQ multiplex PCR. Here the sample spans 100,000 or so clones, just over 85% being singletons. This CDR3 has 17 residues. V shed 0 bases and J 0 bases; nucleotides not matched to a gene: 6. From germline, CDR1 is SGHVS and CDR2 FNYEAQ. The sequencing here drew on peripheral blood, taken on day 0 of AZD1222 vaccination. The V gene is TRBV7-6, the J gene TRBJ2-3; 7 nucleotides line up with TRBD2. This clonotype was sampled from an adult in good health. CDR3 coding DNA: TGTGCCAGCAGCTTAGCGCAGAGCGGGACTAGCACAGATACGCAGTATTTT. Amino acids: CASSLAQSGTSTDTQYF.